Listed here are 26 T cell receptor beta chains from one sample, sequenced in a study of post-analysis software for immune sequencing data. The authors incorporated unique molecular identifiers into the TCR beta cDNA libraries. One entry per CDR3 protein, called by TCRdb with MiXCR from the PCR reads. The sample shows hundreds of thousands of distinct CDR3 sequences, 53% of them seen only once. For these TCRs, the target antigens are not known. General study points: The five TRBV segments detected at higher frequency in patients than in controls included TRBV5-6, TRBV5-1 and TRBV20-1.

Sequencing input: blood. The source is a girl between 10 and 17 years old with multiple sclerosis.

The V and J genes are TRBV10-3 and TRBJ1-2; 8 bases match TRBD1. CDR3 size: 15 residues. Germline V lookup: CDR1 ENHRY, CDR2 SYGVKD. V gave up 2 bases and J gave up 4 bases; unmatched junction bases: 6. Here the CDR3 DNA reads TGTGCCATCAGTGAGGCGGCAGGGGGCCGCTATGGCTACACCTTC. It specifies CAISEAAGGRYGYTF.

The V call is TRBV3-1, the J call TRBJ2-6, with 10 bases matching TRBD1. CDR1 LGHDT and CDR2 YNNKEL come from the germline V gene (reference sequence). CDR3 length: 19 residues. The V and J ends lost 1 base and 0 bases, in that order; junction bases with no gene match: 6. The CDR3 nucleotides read TGTGCCAGCAGCCAAGTAGGGACAGGGGTCCTCTCTGGGGCCAACGTCCTGACTTTC. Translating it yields CASSQVGTGVLSGANVLTF.

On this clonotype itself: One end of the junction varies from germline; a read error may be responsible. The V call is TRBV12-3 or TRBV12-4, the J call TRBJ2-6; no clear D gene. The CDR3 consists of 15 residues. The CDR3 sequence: CASSFYLTGANVLTF. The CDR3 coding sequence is TGTGCCAGCAGCTTTTACCTGACTGGTGCCAACGTCCTGACTTTC.

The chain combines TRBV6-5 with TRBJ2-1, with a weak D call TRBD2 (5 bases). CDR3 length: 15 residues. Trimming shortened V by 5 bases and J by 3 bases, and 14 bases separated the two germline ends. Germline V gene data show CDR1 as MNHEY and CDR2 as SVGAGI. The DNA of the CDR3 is TGTGCCAGCAGTAACCGGGGTAAGCTCTACAATGAGCAGTTCTTC. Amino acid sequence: CASSNRGKLYNEQFF.

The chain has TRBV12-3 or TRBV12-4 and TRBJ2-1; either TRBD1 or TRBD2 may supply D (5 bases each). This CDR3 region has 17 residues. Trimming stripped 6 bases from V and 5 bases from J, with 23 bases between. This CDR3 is CASSPNAGTTHNNEQFF. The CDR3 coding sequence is TGTGCCAGCAGCCCAAACGCCGGGACCACACATAACAATGAGCAGTTCTTC.

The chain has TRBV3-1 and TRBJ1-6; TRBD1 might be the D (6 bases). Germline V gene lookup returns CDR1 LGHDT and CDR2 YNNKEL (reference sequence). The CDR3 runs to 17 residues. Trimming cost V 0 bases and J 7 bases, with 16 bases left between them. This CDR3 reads CASSQDEFGQKNSPLHF. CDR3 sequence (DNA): TGTGCCAGCAGCCAAGATGAGTTCGGACAGAAAAATTCACCCCTCCACTTT.

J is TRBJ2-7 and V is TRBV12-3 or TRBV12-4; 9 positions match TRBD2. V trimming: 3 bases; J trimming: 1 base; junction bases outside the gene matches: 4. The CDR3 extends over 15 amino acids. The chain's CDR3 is CASSFSGLASYEQYF. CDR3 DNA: TGTGCCAGCAGTTTTTCGGGACTAGCATCCTACGAGCAGTACTTC.

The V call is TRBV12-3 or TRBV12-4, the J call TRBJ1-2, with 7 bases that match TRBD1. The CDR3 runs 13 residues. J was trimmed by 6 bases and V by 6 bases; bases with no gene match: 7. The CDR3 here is CASRGTGADGYTF. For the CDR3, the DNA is TGTGCCAGCAGGGGTACAGGGGCAGATGGCTACACCTTC.

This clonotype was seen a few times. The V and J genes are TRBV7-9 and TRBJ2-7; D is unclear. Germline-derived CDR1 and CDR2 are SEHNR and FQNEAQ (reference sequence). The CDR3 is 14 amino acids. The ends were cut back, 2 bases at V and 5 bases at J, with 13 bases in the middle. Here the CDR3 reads CASSLNLVGDEQYF. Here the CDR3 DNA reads TGTGCCAGCAGCTTAAACCTAGTTGGCGACGAGCAGTACTTC.

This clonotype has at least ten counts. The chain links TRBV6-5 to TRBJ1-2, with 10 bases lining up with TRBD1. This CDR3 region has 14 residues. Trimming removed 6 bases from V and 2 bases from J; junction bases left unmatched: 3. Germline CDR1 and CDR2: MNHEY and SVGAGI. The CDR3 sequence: CASRGDRGNYGYTF. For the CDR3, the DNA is TGTGCCAGCAGGGGGGACAGGGGAAACTATGGCTACACCTTC.

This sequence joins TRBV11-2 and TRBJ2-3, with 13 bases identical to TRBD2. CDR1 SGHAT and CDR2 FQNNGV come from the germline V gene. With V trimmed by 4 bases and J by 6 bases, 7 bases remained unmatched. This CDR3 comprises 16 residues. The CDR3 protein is CASSWGLAGILDTQYF. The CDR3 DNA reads TGTGCCAGCAGCTGGGGACTAGCGGGGATTTTGGATACGCAGTATTTT.

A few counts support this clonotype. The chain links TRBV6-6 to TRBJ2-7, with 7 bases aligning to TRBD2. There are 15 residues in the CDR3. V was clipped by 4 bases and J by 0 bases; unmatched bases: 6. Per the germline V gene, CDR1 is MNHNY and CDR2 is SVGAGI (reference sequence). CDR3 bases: TGTGCCAGCAGTTCCACCGGGACTAACTCCTACGAGCAGTACTTC. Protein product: CASSSTGTNSYEQYF.

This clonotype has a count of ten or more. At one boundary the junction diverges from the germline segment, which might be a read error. DNA of the CDR3: TGTGCCAGCAGCCTAACAGGGGGGAGCTCCTACGAGCAGTACTTC. Amino acid sequence: CASSLTGGSSYEQYF. The chain has TRBV7-3 and TRBJ2-7; 8 bases match TRBD1. This CDR3 has 15 residues. Germline CDR1 reads SGHTA; CDR2 reads FQGTGA.

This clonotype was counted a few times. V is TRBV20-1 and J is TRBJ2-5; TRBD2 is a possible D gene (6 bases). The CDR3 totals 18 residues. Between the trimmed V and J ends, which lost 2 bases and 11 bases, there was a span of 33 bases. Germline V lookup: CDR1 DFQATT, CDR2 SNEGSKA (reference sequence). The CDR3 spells CSARTDEKTDRLPREQYF. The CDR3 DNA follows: TGCAGTGCTAGAACCGATGAAAAGACAGACCGCCTCCCTCGGGAGCAGTACTTC.

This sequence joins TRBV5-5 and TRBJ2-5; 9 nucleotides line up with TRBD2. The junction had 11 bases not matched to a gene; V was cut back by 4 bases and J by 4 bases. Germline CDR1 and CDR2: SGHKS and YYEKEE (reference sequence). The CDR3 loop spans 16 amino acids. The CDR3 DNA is TGTGCCAGCAGCATGCGAACCGGGACTAGCTTAGAGACCCAGTACTTC. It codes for CASSMRTGTSLETQYF.

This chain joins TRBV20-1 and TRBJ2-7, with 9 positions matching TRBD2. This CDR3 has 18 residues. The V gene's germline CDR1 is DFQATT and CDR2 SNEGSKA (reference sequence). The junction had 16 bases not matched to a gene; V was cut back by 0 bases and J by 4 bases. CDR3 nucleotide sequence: TGCAGTGCTAGAGATATCGCGGGAGGGGCCCCCAATAGTTACGAGCAGTACTTC. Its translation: CSARDIAGGAPNSYEQYF.

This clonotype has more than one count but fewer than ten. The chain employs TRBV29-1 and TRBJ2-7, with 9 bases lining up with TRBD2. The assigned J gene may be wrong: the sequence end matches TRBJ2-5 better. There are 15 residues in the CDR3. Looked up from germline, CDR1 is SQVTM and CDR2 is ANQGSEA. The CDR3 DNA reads TGCAGCGTTGTTTCGACTAGCGGAGATGGTGGGACCCAGTACTTC. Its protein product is CSVVSTSGDGGTQYF.

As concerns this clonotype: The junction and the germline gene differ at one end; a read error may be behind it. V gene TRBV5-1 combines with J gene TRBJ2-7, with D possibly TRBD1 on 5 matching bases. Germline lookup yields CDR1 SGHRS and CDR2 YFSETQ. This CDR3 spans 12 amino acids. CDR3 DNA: TGTGCCAGCAGGCAGGGTACCTACGAGCAGTACTTC. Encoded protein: CASRQGTYEQYF.

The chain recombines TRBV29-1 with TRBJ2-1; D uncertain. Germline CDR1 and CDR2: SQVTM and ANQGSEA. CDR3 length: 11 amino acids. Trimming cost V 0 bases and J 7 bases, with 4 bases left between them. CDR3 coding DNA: TGCAGCGTTGAAGAAGGAAATGAGCAGTTCTTC. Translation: CSVEEGNEQFF.

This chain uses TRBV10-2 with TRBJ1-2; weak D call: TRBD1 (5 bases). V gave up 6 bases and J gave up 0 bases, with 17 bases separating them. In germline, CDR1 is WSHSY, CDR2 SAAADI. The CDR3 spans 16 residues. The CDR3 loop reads CASRDPRELTNYGYTF. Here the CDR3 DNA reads TGCGCCAGCAGGGATCCCAGGGAACTTACTAACTATGGCTACACCTTC.

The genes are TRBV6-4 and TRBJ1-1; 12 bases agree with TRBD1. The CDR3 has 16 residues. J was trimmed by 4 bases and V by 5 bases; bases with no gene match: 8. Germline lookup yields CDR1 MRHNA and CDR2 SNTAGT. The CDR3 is CASSLPGTGGITEAFF. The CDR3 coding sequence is TGTGCCAGCAGTCTTCCCGGGACAGGGGGCATCACTGAAGCTTTCTTT.

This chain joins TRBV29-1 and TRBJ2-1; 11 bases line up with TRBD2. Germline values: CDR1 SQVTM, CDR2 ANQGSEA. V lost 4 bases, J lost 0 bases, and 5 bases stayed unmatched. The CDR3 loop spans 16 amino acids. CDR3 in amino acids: CSVGRLAGSSYNEQFF. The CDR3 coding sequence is TGCAGCGTTGGTAGACTAGCGGGAAGCTCCTACAATGAGCAGTTCTTC.

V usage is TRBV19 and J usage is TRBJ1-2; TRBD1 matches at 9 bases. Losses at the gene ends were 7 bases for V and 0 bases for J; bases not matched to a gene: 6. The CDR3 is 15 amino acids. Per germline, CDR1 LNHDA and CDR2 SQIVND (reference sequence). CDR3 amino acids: CASTVTGGANYGYTF. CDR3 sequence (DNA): TGTGCCAGTACTGTAACAGGGGGCGCTAACTATGGCTACACCTTC. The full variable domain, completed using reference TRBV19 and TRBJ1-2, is DGGITQSPKYLFRKEGQNVTLSCEQNLNHDAMYWYRQDPGQGLRLIYYSQIVNDFQKGDIAEGYSVSREKKESFPLTVTSAQKNPTAFYLCASTVTGGANYGYTFGSGTRLTVV.

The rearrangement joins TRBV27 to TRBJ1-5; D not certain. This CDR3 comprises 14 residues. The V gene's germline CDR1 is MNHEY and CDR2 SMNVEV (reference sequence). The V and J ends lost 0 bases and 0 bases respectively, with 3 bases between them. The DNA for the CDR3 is TGTGCCAGCAGTTTATCGTATAGCAATCAGCCCCAGCATTTT. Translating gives CASSLSYSNQPQHF.

This CDR3 is CSAVGQENTEAFF. The CDR3 region has the DNA TGCAGCGCGGTAGGACAGGAAAACACTGAAGCTTTCTTT. The chain joins TRBV29-1 to TRBJ1-1, with 7 positions matching TRBD1. With 7 bases clipped from V and 2 bases from J, the junction kept 7 bases outside the gene matches. Germline V gives CDR1 SQVTM, CDR2 ANQGSEA. This CDR3 contains 13 residues.

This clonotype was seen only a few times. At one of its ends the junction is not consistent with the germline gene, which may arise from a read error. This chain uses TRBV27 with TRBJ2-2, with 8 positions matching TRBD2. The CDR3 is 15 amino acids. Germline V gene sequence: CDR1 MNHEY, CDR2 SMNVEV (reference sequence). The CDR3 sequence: CASSLFGGDTGERFF. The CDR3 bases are TGTGCCAGCAGTTTATTCGGGGGGGACACCGGGGAGCGGTTTTTT.